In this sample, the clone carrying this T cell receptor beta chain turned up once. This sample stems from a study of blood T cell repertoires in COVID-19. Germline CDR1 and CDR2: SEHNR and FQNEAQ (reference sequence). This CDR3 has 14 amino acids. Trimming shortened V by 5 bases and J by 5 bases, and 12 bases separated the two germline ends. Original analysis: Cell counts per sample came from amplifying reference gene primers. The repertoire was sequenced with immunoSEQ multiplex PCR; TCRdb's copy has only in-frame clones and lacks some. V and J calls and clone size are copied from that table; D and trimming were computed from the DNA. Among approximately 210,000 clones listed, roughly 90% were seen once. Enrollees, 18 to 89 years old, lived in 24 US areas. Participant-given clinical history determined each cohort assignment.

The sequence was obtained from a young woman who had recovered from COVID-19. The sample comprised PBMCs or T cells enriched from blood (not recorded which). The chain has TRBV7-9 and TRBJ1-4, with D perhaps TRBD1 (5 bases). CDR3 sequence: CASSLRAGNEKLFF. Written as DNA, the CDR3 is TGTGCCAGCAGCCTCAGGGCCGGGAATGAAAAACTGTTTTTT.